The clone carrying this T cell receptor beta chain appeared a single time. The antigen is not known. Sequencing used immunoSEQ multiplex PCR; TCRdb keeps in-frame clones, though not all of them. Of around 23,000 clones detected, about 93% appear once; the ten largest clones hold about 10%. This CDR3 is 15 amino acids long. The germline V gene encodes CDR1 KGHSY and CDR2 FQNENV. Germline trimming cut 3 bases from V and 5 bases from J; bases unmatched to any gene: 10. This entry is derived from a study of lymphopenia after photon versus proton radiotherapy. Findings and limits, study-wide: Proton therapy kept repertoires fairly stable, unlike photons, which gained effector/memory cells.

The TCR comes from a woman aged 70 to 79 with pancreatic cancer. Some clones in this sample may be carry-over from other donors' samples. The V gene is TRBV16, the J gene TRBJ2-7; 7 bases are shared with TRBD1. The sample in question was peripheral blood, obtained from a patient treated with proton-based radiotherapy. The chain's CDR3 is CASSQPNRGGNEQYF. CDR3 DNA: TGTGCCAGCAGCCAGCCAAACAGGGGTGGGAACGAGCAGTACTTC.